Below are 17 T cell receptor beta chains sequenced from a single sample in a study of identical twins. One entry per CDR3 protein results from TCRdb running MiXCR on the 5' RACE reads. The sample holds about 280,000 distinct CDR3 sequences, roughly 8.6% seen once. The same specimen was also included in a second study, on yellow fever vaccine responses in identical twins.

The sequenced material came from memory (CD45RO+) T cells sorted from blood. The receptors were gathered from a woman aged 18-29 years in good health.

This clonotype has only a few counts. The chain carries TRBV5-5 and TRBJ2-5, with D unclear. The CDR3 has 13 amino acids. The germline CDR1 and CDR2 sequences are SGHKS and YYEKEE (reference sequence). V was clipped by 4 bases and J by 11 bases, with 18 bases between them. This chain's CDR3 is CASSAPGRGKQYF. In DNA form, the CDR3 reads TGTGCCAGCAGCGCCCCGGGCCGAGGCAAACAGTACTTC.

This chain uses TRBV20-1 with TRBJ2-5; 11 bases are shared with TRBD2. CDR3 size: 15 residues. CDR1 and CDR2 from the germline V gene are DFQATT and SNEGSKA (reference sequence). V shed 5 bases and J 2 bases; nucleotides not matched to a gene: 7. CDR3 bases: TGCAGTGCTCCCGCTAGCGGGGGGATTCAAGAGACCCAGTACTTC. Translation gives CSAPASGGIQETQYF.

The rearrangement joins TRBV27 to TRBJ2-5; 8 bases fit TRBD1. Germline V gene lookup returns CDR1 MNHEY and CDR2 SMNVEV (reference sequence). The CDR3 sequence is 15 residues long. V dropped 6 bases and J dropped 5; count of bases not matched to a gene: 11. Here the CDR3 reads CASRIRPGGVETQYF. Written as DNA, the CDR3 is TGTGCCAGCAGAATCCGTCCAGGGGGCGTCGAGACCCAGTACTTC.

This clonotype came up many times. V usage is TRBV12-3 or TRBV12-4 and J usage is TRBJ2-1; D is unresolved. V was trimmed by 6 bases and J by 12 bases, leaving 15 bases between them. This CDR3 is 12 amino acids long. CDR3 nucleotide sequence: TGTGCCAGCAGCCTACAGATATCGGGGCAGTTCTTC. Amino acids: CASSLQISGQFF.

In this sample, this clonotype turned up many times. The genes are TRBV7-9 and TRBJ1-2; D is unresolved. The CDR3 loop spans 13 amino acids. V was cut by 2 bases and J by 6 bases, with 10 bases left in between. Germline CDR1 is SEHNR and CDR2 is FQNEAQ (reference sequence). The CDR3 DNA is TGTGCCAGCAGCTTAACCGTAACGGATGGCTACACCTTC. It specifies CASSLTVTDGYTF. The full variable domain, completed using reference TRBV7-9 and TRBJ1-2, is DTGVSQNPRHKITKRGQNVTFRCDPISEHNRLYWYRQTLGQGPEFLTYFQNEAQLEKSRLLSDRFSAERPKGSFSTLEIQRTEQGDSAMYLCASSLTVTDGYTFGSGTRLTVV.

This clonotype appeared many times. The chain links TRBV20-1 to TRBJ2-1, with 10 bases aligning to TRBD1. Germline lookup yields CDR1 DFQATT and CDR2 SNEGSKA (reference sequence). V shed 3 bases and J 4 bases; nucleotides not matched to a gene: 3. CDR3 length: 14 residues. CDR3 in DNA: TGCAGTGCTAGGACAGGGGGCGATTACAATGAGCAGTTCTTC. As protein: CSARTGGDYNEQFF.

The chain uses TRBV5-1 and TRBJ2-2; TRBD2 agrees at 12 bases. The CDR3 extends over 18 amino acids. Germline V gives CDR1 SGHRS, CDR2 YFSETQ. Trimming removed 2 bases from V and 1 base from J; junction bases left unmatched: 6. The CDR3 DNA reads as TGCGCCAGCAGCTTAAGACGGACTAGCGGGGTGAACACCGGGGAGCTGTTTTTT. This encodes CASSLRRTSGVNTGELFF.

This clonotype has a handful of counts. The chain combines TRBV7-6 with TRBJ2-2, with 8 nucleotides matching TRBD1. CDR1 and CDR2 (germline): SGHVS, FNYEAQ. CDR3 length: 16 amino acids. The ends lost 4 bases at V and 3 bases at J; junction bases unmatched: 7. The CDR3 protein is CASSSPGGTDTGELFF. The DNA for the CDR3 is TGTGCCAGCAGCTCGCCAGGGGGCACGGACACCGGGGAGCTGTTTTTT.

This clonotype was seen only a few times. The chain's CDR3 is CASRPDRYQETQYF. The CDR3 coding sequence is TGCGCCAGCAGGCCCGACAGATACCAAGAGACCCAGTACTTC. The rearrangement links TRBV5-1 to TRBJ2-5, with D possibly being TRBD1 (5 bases). V gave up 5 bases and J gave up 0 bases, with 11 bases separating them. This CDR3 comprises 14 residues. The germline CDR1 and CDR2 sequences are SGHRS and YFSETQ.

This clonotype was found a few times. The chain uses TRBV2 and TRBJ2-1, with D hard to call. The V and J ends lost 6 bases and 5 bases respectively, with 11 bases between them. Per the germline V gene, CDR1 is SNHLY and CDR2 is FYNNEI. The CDR3 loop spans 13 amino acids. CDR3 nucleotides: TGTGCCAGCAGGAGAACCCCGAACAATGAGCAGTTCTTC. Translation gives CASRRTPNNEQFF.

Only a few counts were recorded for this clonotype. V gene TRBV20-1 combines with J gene TRBJ2-5; maybe TRBD1 (6 bases). V was cut by 5 bases and J by 5 bases, with 15 bases left in between. Germline-derived CDR1 and CDR2 are DFQATT and SNEGSKA (reference sequence). The CDR3 consists of 13 residues. DNA for the CDR3: TGCAGTGCTTCGGGACAAGTTAGGGAGACCCAGTACTTC. Protein product: CSASGQVRETQYF.

This clonotype has ten or more counts. The J gene is TRBJ1-4, the V gene TRBV6-5; no reliable D call. The V gene lost 5 bases and the J gene lost 8 bases, with 27 bases spanning the gap. This CDR3 is built from 18 residues. From germline, CDR1 is MNHEY and CDR2 SVGAGI. DNA for the CDR3: TGTGCCAGCAGTAACCTACTATTTCGACCGGGAGGGAACGAAAAACTGTTTTTT. Its protein product is CASSNLLFRPGGNEKLFF.

The chain carries TRBV10-2 and TRBJ2-7; 9 bases agree with TRBD1. There are 14 residues in the CDR3. Germline V gene sequence: CDR1 WSHSY, CDR2 SAAADI. Trimming removed 5 bases from V and 3 bases from J; junction bases left unmatched: 5. CDR3 sequence: CASSLQGADYEQYV. DNA for the CDR3: TGCGCCAGCAGTTTACAGGGGGCAGACTACGAGCAGTACGTC.

The chain combines TRBV3-1 with TRBJ2-5, with D uncertain. This CDR3 contains 14 residues. From germline, CDR1 is LGHDT and CDR2 YNNKEL (reference sequence). V gave up 0 bases and J gave up 7 bases, with 12 bases separating them. CDR3 nucleotide sequence: TGTGCCAGCAGCCAAGACCCAGGAGTGGGGACCCAGTACTTC. Encoded protein: CASSQDPGVGTQYF.

The count of this clonotype is one. A much larger clone lies a single base off, so this may be a read error. In nucleotides, the CDR3 is TGTGCCAGCAGCCTTAACAGCGGAGGGACCGGGGAGCTGTCTTTT. It codes for CASSLNSGGTGELSF. V gene TRBV7-9 combines with J gene TRBJ2-2, with D possibly being TRBD2 (6 bases). This CDR3 contains 15 residues. CDR1 SEHNR and CDR2 FQNEAQ come from the germline V gene (reference sequence).

This clonotype was seen a handful of times. The rearrangement links TRBV9 to TRBJ2-5, with 7 bases identical to TRBD2. V gave up 0 bases and J gave up 0 bases; unmatched junction bases: 8. Germline CDR1 SGDLS, CDR2 YYNGEE. CDR3 length: 17 amino acids. The CDR3 loop reads CASSVGVSGSYQETQYF. CDR3 coding DNA: TGTGCCAGCAGCGTAGGGGTTAGCGGGTCGTACCAAGAGACCCAGTACTTC.

This clonotype has at least ten counts. The chain links TRBV12-3 or TRBV12-4 to TRBJ2-1; 7 bases map to TRBD1. Trimming removed 6 bases from V and 1 base from J; junction bases left unmatched: 12. The CDR3 is 17 amino acids. For the CDR3, the DNA is TGTGCCAGCAGCTCTTTAAGACAGGGAATATCCTACAATGAGCAGTTCTTC. Its protein product is CASSSLRQGISYNEQFF.